One and the same sample provided the 14 T cell receptor beta chains below, sequenced in a study of T cells in Graves' hyperthyroidism and ophthalmopathy. RNA transcripts served as the template for amplifying TCR beta CDR3 regions. HTBI primers were employed in a first-round RT-PCR of the TCR CDR3. TCRdb redid the calling of the multiplex PCR reads with MiXCR, one entry per CDR3 protein. Here the sample spans hundreds of thousands of distinct CDR3 sequences, more than 20% being singletons. The specimen was blood. The origin of the receptors is a man aged 30 to 39 with Graves' ophthalmopathy.

This chain joins TRBV4-2 and TRBJ2-6; TRBD2 matches at 7 bases. CDR3 length: 17 amino acids. CDR1 and CDR2 from the germline V gene are LGHNA and YNFKEQ. V lost 4 bases and J lost 4; bases outside the gene matches: 10. The CDR3, as DNA: TGTGCCAGCAGCCTCGGGGTCGGGACTACCGGGGCCAACGTCCTGACTTTC. Translated: CASSLGVGTTGANVLTF.

Ten or more counts support this clonotype. V gene TRBV18 combines with J gene TRBJ2-1; 11 bases are shared with TRBD2. V lost 8 bases and J lost 5; bases outside the gene matches: 5. The CDR3 runs to 14 residues. CDR1 and CDR2 (germline): KGHSH, LQKENI. This CDR3 reads CASSPGLADNEQFF. CDR3 DNA: TGTGCCAGCAGCCCGGGACTAGCGGACAATGAGCAGTTCTTC.

This chain links TRBV20-1 with TRBJ2-3, with 12 bases matching TRBD2. V lost 0 bases to trimming and J lost 4 bases; unmatched junction nucleotides: 8. The length of the CDR3 is 17 residues. Germline-derived CDR1 and CDR2 are DFQATT and SNEGSKA (reference sequence). CDR3 loop: CSARDPETSGSPDTQYF. Written as DNA, the CDR3 is TGCAGTGCTAGAGATCCAGAGACTAGCGGGAGCCCAGATACGCAGTATTTT.

The rearrangement joins TRBV20-1 to TRBJ2-7; 7 positions agree with TRBD1. This CDR3 has 14 residues. The germline gives CDR1 DFQATT, CDR2 SNEGSKA (reference sequence). The trim removed 0 bases at V and 5 bases at J, leaving 7 bases unmatched. The CDR3 DNA reads as TGCAGTGCTAGAGATAGTGGACAGGCGGACGAGCAGTACTTC. It specifies CSARDSGQADEQYF.

The chain combines TRBV3-1 with TRBJ1-1; the match to TRBD1 covers 7 bases. The length of the CDR3 is 16 residues. V lost 0 bases and J lost 0; bases outside the gene matches: 4. In germline, CDR1 is LGHDT, CDR2 YNNKEL (reference sequence). CDR3 protein: CASSQDSGTVNTEAFF. The CDR3 nucleotides read TGTGCCAGCAGCCAAGATTCGGGGACAGTGAACACTGAAGCTTTCTTT. Full variable domain (rest looked up from reference TRBV3-1 and TRBJ1-1): DTAVSQTPKYLVTQMGNDKSIKCEQNLGHDTMYWYKQDSKKFLKIMFSYNNKELIINETVPNRFSPKSPDKAHLNLHINSLELGDSAVYFCASSQDSGTVNTEAFFGQGTRLTVV.

This clonotype was recorded many times. The chain links TRBV12-3 or TRBV12-4 to TRBJ1-5; D perhaps matches TRBD1 (5 bases). The CDR3 is 14 residues long. V lost 8 bases and J 5 bases, leaving 16 bases between the germline ends. The CDR3 spells CASRVEGRDQPQHF. In DNA form, the CDR3 reads TGTGCCAGCCGGGTCGAGGGACGAGATCAGCCCCAGCATTTT.

The gene calls are TRBV28 and TRBJ2-7; D ambiguous. The V end was cut by 6 bases, the J end by 7 bases, with 16 bases between. The CDR3 totals 13 residues. CDR1 is MDHEN, CDR2 SYDVKM, per germline. The CDR3 sequence: CASRLLGVKEQYF. CDR3 in DNA: TGTGCCAGCAGACTCCTGGGCGTTAAAGAGCAGTACTTC.

This clonotype was seen at least ten times. The V and J genes are TRBV5-1 and TRBJ2-3; D possibly corresponds to TRBD1 (6 bases). Germline V gene sequence: CDR1 SGHRS, CDR2 YFSETQ. V dropped 0 bases and J dropped 6 bases, with 14 bases sitting between them. The length of the CDR3 is 15 residues. Here the CDR3 reads CASSLADRMFDTQYF. CDR3 DNA sequence: TGCGCCAGCAGCTTGGCCGACAGGATGTTCGATACGCAGTATTTT.

The gene calls are TRBV5-6 and TRBJ2-1, with D possibly being TRBD2 (6 bases). The CDR3 is 17 residues long. With 4 bases removed from V and 1 base from J, the gap between germline ends came to 18 bases. The germline gives CDR1 SGHDT, CDR2 YYEEEE. The CDR3 sequence: CASSTVGGSGSYNEQFF. CDR3 coding DNA: TGTGCCAGCAGCACGGTCGGGGGTAGCGGATCCTACAATGAGCAGTTCTTC.

This clonotype was picked up many times. Its ends do not fully match the called genes, so a read error is possible. The chain links TRBV5-1 to TRBJ2-7, with D tentatively TRBD2 (5 bases). The CDR3 spans 13 residues. Germline V gives CDR1 SGHRS, CDR2 YFSETQ. The CDR3 DNA follows: TGTGCCAGCAGCTCAACTAGCTCCTACGAGCAGTACTTC. Translation gives CASSSTSSYEQYF.

This clonotype came up many times. CDR3 sequence reads: CASSSGQGDGYTF. The CDR3 nucleotides read TGTGCCAGCAGTAGCGGACAGGGGGATGGCTACACCTTC. The V and J genes are TRBV28 and TRBJ1-2; 10 positions agree with TRBD1. CDR1 and CDR2 (germline): MDHEN, SYDVKM. With 5 bases clipped from V and 6 bases from J, the junction kept 3 bases outside the gene matches. The CDR3 totals 13 residues.

The rearrangement joins TRBV7-3 to TRBJ2-2, with 7 positions matching TRBD1. V gave up 5 bases and J gave up 6 bases; unmatched junction bases: 6. Germline values: CDR1 SGHTA, CDR2 FQGTGA. The CDR3 is made up of 14 amino acids. The CDR3 region is CASSMTGPPGELFF. CDR3 bases: TGTGCCAGCAGCATGACAGGGCCCCCCGGGGAGCTGTTTTTT. Variable domain in full (rest from reference TRBV7-3 and TRBJ2-2): GAGVSQTPSNKVTEKGKYVELRCDPISGHTALYWYRQSLGQGPEFLIYFQGTGAADDSGLPNDRFFAVRPEGSVSTLKIQRTERGDSAVYLCASSMTGPPGELFFGEGSRLTVL.

Concerning this clonotype itself: A much larger clone lies a single base off, so this may be a read error. This rearrangement joins TRBV5-1 to TRBJ2-3, with 7 bases fitting TRBD1. Trimming at V came to 6 bases and at J to 2 bases, leaving 6 bases not matched to a gene. Germline CDR1 and CDR2: SGHRS and YFSETQ. The CDR3 has 14 amino acids. DNA of the CDR3: TGCGCCAGCACGACAGGGTGCCCCACAGATACGCAGTATTTT. Encoded protein: CASTTGCPTDTQYF.

The chain is built from TRBV2 and TRBJ2-1; TRBD2 might be the D (6 bases). Trimming pared 5 bases from V and 8 bases from J, leaving 16 bases between. Germline V gene lookup returns CDR1 SNHLY and CDR2 FYNNEI. This CDR3 has 14 residues. The CDR3 loop is CASSFIGGEDEQFF. The CDR3 nucleotides are TGTGCCAGCAGTTTTATAGGAGGGGAGGATGAGCAGTTCTTC.